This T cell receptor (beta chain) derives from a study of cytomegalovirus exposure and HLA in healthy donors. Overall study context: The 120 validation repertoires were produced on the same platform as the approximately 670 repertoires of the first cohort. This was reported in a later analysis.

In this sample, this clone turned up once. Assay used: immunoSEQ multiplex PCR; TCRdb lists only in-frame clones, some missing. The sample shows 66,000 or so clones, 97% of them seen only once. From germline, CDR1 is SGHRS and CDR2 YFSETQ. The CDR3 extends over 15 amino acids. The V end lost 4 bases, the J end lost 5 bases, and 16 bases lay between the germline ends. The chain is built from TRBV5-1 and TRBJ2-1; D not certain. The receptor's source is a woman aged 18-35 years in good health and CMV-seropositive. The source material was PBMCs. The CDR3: CASSPSGQVDNEQFF. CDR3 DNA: TGCGCCAGCAGCCCGAGTGGGCAGGTAGACAATGAGCAGTTCTTC. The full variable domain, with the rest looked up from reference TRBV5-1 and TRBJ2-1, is KAGVTQTPRYLIKTRGQQVTLSCSPISGHRSVSWYQQTPGQGLQFLFEYFSETQRNKGNFPGRFSGRQFSNSRSEMNVSTLELGDSALYLCASSPSGQVDNEQFFGPGTRLTVL.